Presented here are 7 T cell receptor beta chains from one specimen sequenced in a study. TCRdb reprocessed the RT-PCR reads with MiXCR, giving one entry per CDR3 protein. The sample shows 550,000 to 750,000 distinct CDR3 sequences, over 12% of them seen only once. The sequencing input was memory CD4+ T cells from blood. These receptors were obtained from a female donor in good health, serving as a healthy control.

This clonotype was recorded a few times. The V and J genes are TRBV6-5 and TRBJ2-5, with D perhaps matching TRBD1 (5 bases). V dropped 5 bases and J dropped 7 bases, with 17 bases sitting between them. The CDR3 has 14 residues. Germline-derived CDR1 and CDR2 are MNHEY and SVGAGI. CDR3 amino acids: CASSQGLAFGTQYF. For the CDR3, the DNA is TGTGCCAGCAGTCAGGGTTTGGCTTTCGGGACCCAGTACTTC.

This clonotype was seen a handful of times. J is TRBJ2-5 and V is TRBV5-1; the D call may be TRBD1 or TRBD2 (6 bases each). Trimming cost V 0 bases and J 4 bases, with 16 bases left between them. The V gene's germline CDR1 is SGHRS and CDR2 YFSETQ. The length of the CDR3 is 16 residues. CDR3 residues: CASSLGRGLVIETQYF. CDR3 sequence (DNA): TGCGCCAGCAGCTTGGGTCGGGGGCTTGTGATAGAGACCCAGTACTTC.

The rearrangement links TRBV6-2 or TRBV6-3 to TRBJ2-3, with 7 bases matching TRBD2. The germline gives CDR1 MNHEY, CDR2 SVGEGT. With V trimmed by 6 bases and J by 4 bases, 13 bases remained unmatched. This CDR3 spans 16 amino acids. CDR3 in amino acids: CASSPRTSQYADTQYF. CDR3 coding DNA: TGTGCCAGCAGCCCTAGGACTAGTCAGTATGCAGATACGCAGTATTTT.

This clonotype was recorded a few times. The chain uses TRBV18 and TRBJ2-3; TRBD2 matches 7 bases. Germline V gene data show CDR1 as KGHSH and CDR2 as LQKENI. V was clipped by 6 bases and J by 1 base; unmatched bases: 10. CDR3 length: 16 amino acids. The CDR3 DNA is TGTGCCAGCTCCCTTACTAGCGCTCTGCGCACAGATACGCAGTATTTT. Protein product: CASSLTSALRTDTQYF. The full variable domain, its missing parts supplied by reference TRBV18 and TRBJ2-3, is NAGVMQNPRHLVRRRGQEARLRCSPMKGHSHVYWYRQLPEEGLKFMVYLQKENIIDESGMPKERFSAEFPKEGPSILRIQQVVRGDSAAYFCASSLTSALRTDTQYFGPGTRLTVL.

This clonotype was detected only a few times. This chain uses TRBV5-1 with TRBJ2-7; 9 nucleotides agree with TRBD2. Trimming removed 5 bases from V and 6 bases from J; junction bases left unmatched: 12. The CDR3 loop spans 15 amino acids. From germline, CDR1 is SGHRS and CDR2 YFSETQ. The CDR3, as DNA: TGCGCCAGCAGGAATCGTTCCGGGACTAGCTCCGAGCAGTACTTC. Amino acid sequence: CASRNRSGTSSEQYF.

A few counts support this clonotype. The rearrangement joins TRBV6-5 to TRBJ2-3; D may be TRBD1 (6 bases). The V end lost 6 bases, the J end lost 2 bases, and 21 bases lay between the germline ends. In germline, CDR1 is MNHEY, CDR2 SVGAGI. The CDR3 is 17 residues long. CDR3 DNA: TGTGCCAGCAGCCCTTCGTGGACAGCCAAAGACACAGATACGCAGTATTTT. Encoded protein: CASSPSWTAKDTDTQYF.

This clonotype was counted only a few times. The chain combines TRBV5-1 with TRBJ2-7, with D uncertain. From germline, CDR1 is SGHRS and CDR2 YFSETQ. The V end lost 7 bases, the J end lost 2 bases, and 16 bases lay between the germline ends. The CDR3 is 14 residues long. The CDR3 here is CASSPQLDAYEQYF. The CDR3, as DNA: TGCGCCAGCTCCCCGCAGCTAGACGCCTACGAGCAGTACTTC.